The 19 T cell receptor beta chains reported below all come from one sample, sequenced in a study of cytomegalovirus exposure and HLA in healthy donors. PCR employed 60 Vbeta and 13 Jbeta primers. Produced via immunoSEQ multiplex PCR; TCRdb's table is partial and in-frame only. The data contain 100,000 to 150,000 clones, over 9.5% of them singletons. Sequencing used PBMCs. Receptors were obtained from a woman aged 18-35 years in good health and CMV-seropositive.

The chain links TRBV2 to TRBJ2-1; 7 positions match TRBD2. Trimming took 6 bases from V and 4 from J; bases not matched to a gene: 12. The CDR3 totals 16 residues. Germline assignment: CDR1 SNHLY and CDR2 FYNNEI. The CDR3 is CASSVAGAGVYNEQFF. The CDR3, as DNA: TGTGCCAGCAGCGTCGCCGGGGCGGGAGTTTACAATGAGCAGTTCTTC.

Note on this clone: One end of the junction varies from germline; a read error may be responsible. The gene calls are TRBV7-7 and TRBJ2-3, with 10 positions matching TRBD2. Per germline, CDR1 SSHAT and CDR2 FNYEAQ (reference sequence). The CDR3 extends over 15 amino acids. This CDR3 reads CASSFGTSATDTQYF. In DNA, the CDR3 is TGTGCTAGCAGCTTTGGGACTAGCGCCACAGATACGCAGTATTTT.

V and J are TRBV19 and TRBJ1-1, with a tentative D call TRBD1 (5 bases). Trimming stripped 5 bases from V and 4 bases from J, with 5 bases between. The CDR3 length is 11 residues. CDR1 is LNHDA, CDR2 SQIVND, per germline (reference sequence). The CDR3 DNA is TGTGCCAGTAGTCAGGGCACTGAAGCTTTCTTT. Its translation: CASSQGTEAFF.

This clone has only a few counts. The chain recombines TRBV10-3 with TRBJ1-1; D is perhaps TRBD1 (5 bases). The V gene's germline CDR1 is ENHRY and CDR2 SYGVKD. V lost 10 bases and J lost 0, with 9 bases in between. CDR3 size: 12 residues. The CDR3 DNA reads as TGTGCCACTCAAGGGGTGAACACTGAAGCTTTCTTT. Translating it yields CATQGVNTEAFF.

In DNA, the CDR3 is TGTGCCAGTTTAGTGTTCCTGAGCGGCGGCTCCTACGAGCAGTACTTC. It codes for CASLVFLSGGSYEQYF. The gene calls are TRBV2 and TRBJ2-7; possible D gene TRBD2, 5 bases. This CDR3 spans 16 amino acids. Looked up from germline, CDR1 is SNHLY and CDR2 is FYNNEI. With 9 bases removed from V and 0 bases from J, the gap between germline ends came to 21 bases.

The table lists this clone with a few counts. The chain combines TRBV29-1 with TRBJ2-7; 8 bases line up with TRBD2. V lost 3 bases, J lost 3 bases, and 4 bases stayed unmatched. The germline V gene has CDR1 SQVTM and CDR2 ANQGSEA. The CDR3 runs to 13 residues. The CDR3 loop is CSVEGSGVYEQYF. In DNA, the CDR3 is TGCAGCGTTGAGGGTAGCGGGGTCTACGAGCAGTACTTC.

This clone was found a few times. The chain carries TRBV2 and TRBJ2-1; D is possibly TRBD2 (5 bases). The germline gives CDR1 SNHLY, CDR2 FYNNEI. With 11 bases removed from V and 0 bases from J, the gap between germline ends came to 14 bases. This CDR3 spans 14 amino acids. The DNA of the CDR3 is TGTGCCTCGAGGGTTCATAGCTCCTACAATGAGCAGTTCTTC. As protein: CASRVHSSYNEQFF.

The rearrangement joins TRBV5-6 to TRBJ1-1, with D possibly matching TRBD1 (6 bases). Germline V gives CDR1 SGHDT, CDR2 YYEEEE. The CDR3 extends over 14 amino acids. V lost 4 bases and J lost 2, with 12 bases in between. The DNA of the CDR3 is TGTGCCAGCAGCCCCGGGACAATAAACACTGAAGCTTTCTTT. It codes for CASSPGTINTEAFF.

J is TRBJ2-5 and V is TRBV5-4, with D perhaps TRBD1 (7 bases). From germline, CDR1 is SGHNT and CDR2 YYREEE (reference sequence). The CDR3 consists of 12 residues. V was trimmed by 10 bases and J by 1 base, leaving 11 bases between them. The CDR3 nucleotides read TGTGCCGGCGGGACAGTCCAAGAGACCCAGTACTTC. Encoded protein: CAGGTVQETQYF. The whole variable domain, filled in from reference TRBV5-4 and TRBJ2-5, reads ETGVTQSPTHLIKTRGQQVTLRCSSQSGHNTVSWYQQALGQGPQFIFQYYREEENGRGNFPPRFSGLQFPNYSSELNVNALELDDSALYLCAGGTVQETQYFGPGTRLLVL.

The chain is built from TRBV21-1 and TRBJ2-5; whether TRBD1, the table's D call, matches the DNA was not checked. TRBV21-1 is shown as a pseudogene. CDR3 length: 15 amino acids. CDR3 DNA: TGTGCCAGCAGCAAAGTTAAGGGGGCGGGAGAGACCCAGTACTTC. Encoded protein: CASSKVKGAGETQYF.

The sample holds a few counts of this clone. This sequence joins TRBV19 and TRBJ1-4, with D uncertain. Germline lookup yields CDR1 LNHDA and CDR2 SQIVND (reference sequence). The CDR3 contains 13 residues. Between the trimmed V and J ends, which lost 10 bases and 4 bases, there was a span of 13 bases. The CDR3: CATPGQINEKLFF. CDR3 DNA sequence: TGTGCCACCCCTGGGCAGATTAATGAAAAACTGTTTTTT.

This chain links TRBV7-9 with TRBJ2-5; 9 nucleotides align to TRBD2. J lost 4 bases, V lost 5 bases, and 8 bases had no gene match. The CDR3 loop spans 15 amino acids. Germline assignment: CDR1 SEHNR and CDR2 FQNEAQ (reference sequence). CDR3 amino acids: CASSPRTSEGETQYF. As DNA, the CDR3 is TGTGCCAGCAGCCCCCGGACTAGCGAGGGAGAGACCCAGTACTTC.

V and J are TRBV5-1 and TRBJ2-7, with D uncertain. CDR1 and CDR2 (germline): SGHRS, YFSETQ. This CDR3 spans 14 amino acids. The V end was cut by 0 bases, the J end by 2 bases, with 9 bases between. Here the CDR3 reads CASSLGVFTYEQYF. The CDR3 nucleotides are TGCGCCAGCAGCTTGGGAGTGTTTACCTACGAGCAGTACTTC.

V gene TRBV28 combines with J gene TRBJ2-7, with D maybe TRBD1 (5 bases). CDR3 length equals 13 residues. The germline V gene has CDR1 MDHEN and CDR2 SYDVKM. Trimming removed 2 bases at V and 1 base at J, with 6 bases between. The CDR3 loop is CASSLGQSYEQYF. As DNA, the CDR3 is TGTGCCAGCAGTTTAGGACAATCCTACGAGCAGTACTTC.

This clone has only a few counts. V usage is TRBV10-1 and J usage is TRBJ2-7; TRBD2 might be the D (5 bases). Germline V gives CDR1 WNHNN, CDR2 SYGVQD (reference sequence). The length of the CDR3 is 14 residues. With 3 bases removed from V and 3 bases from J, the gap between germline ends came to 12 bases. CDR3: CASSELWRSYEQYF. The CDR3 DNA is TGCGCCAGCAGTGAATTGTGGAGGAGCTACGAGCAGTACTTC.

This clone was seen only a few times. The chain links TRBV6-6 to TRBJ1-4; D gene ambiguous. The CDR3 has 15 residues. CDR1 MNHNY and CDR2 SVGAGI come from the germline V gene (reference sequence). With 2 bases removed from V and 9 bases from J, the gap between germline ends came to 16 bases. The CDR3 coding sequence is TGTGCCAGCAGTTACGTGGCGGCCCATAACCAAAAACTGTTTTTT. As protein: CASSYVAAHNQKLFF.

The chain links TRBV7-9 to TRBJ2-7; D gene ambiguous. Trimming removed 2 bases at V and 7 bases at J, with 15 bases between. Germline-derived CDR1 and CDR2 are SEHNR and FQNEAQ (reference sequence). The CDR3 extends over 14 amino acids. The CDR3 region is CASSLSSSVEEQYF. CDR3 nucleotides: TGTGCCAGCAGCTTATCCTCTAGTGTGGAAGAGCAGTACTTC.

The sample holds a few counts of this clone. This chain uses TRBV28 with TRBJ2-7; 7 bases align to TRBD1. The CDR3 runs to 16 residues. Germline trimming cut 6 bases from V and 4 bases from J; bases unmatched to any gene: 15. CDR1 and CDR2 (germline): MDHEN, SYDVKM. This chain's CDR3 is CASSYNRDRKEYEQYF. CDR3 coding DNA: TGTGCCAGCAGCTATAACCGGGACAGAAAAGAATACGAGCAGTACTTC.

The chain couples TRBV6-5 to TRBJ2-2; weak D call: TRBD2 (6 bases). This CDR3 has 13 residues. CDR1 is MNHEY and CDR2 is SVGAGI in the germline V gene. V was clipped by 4 bases and J by 5 bases, with 8 bases between them. CDR3 nucleotides: TGTGCCAGCAGTTGGGGGGAAACCGGGGAGCTGTTTTTT. Translation gives CASSWGETGELFF.